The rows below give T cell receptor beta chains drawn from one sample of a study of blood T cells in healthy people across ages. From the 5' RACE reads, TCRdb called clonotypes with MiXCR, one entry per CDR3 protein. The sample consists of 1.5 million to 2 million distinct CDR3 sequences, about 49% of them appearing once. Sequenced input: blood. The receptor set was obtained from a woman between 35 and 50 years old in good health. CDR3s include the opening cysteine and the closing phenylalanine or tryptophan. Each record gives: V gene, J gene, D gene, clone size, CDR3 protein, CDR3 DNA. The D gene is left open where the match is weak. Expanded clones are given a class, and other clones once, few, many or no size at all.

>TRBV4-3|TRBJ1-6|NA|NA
CASSQSRGTYNSPLHF
TGCGCCAGCAGCCAAAGCCGGGGGACCTATAATTCACCCCTCCACTTT
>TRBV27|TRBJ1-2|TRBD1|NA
CASSAVTGRLGYTF
TGTGCCAGCAGTGCGGTGACAGGGCGACTTGGCTACACCTTC
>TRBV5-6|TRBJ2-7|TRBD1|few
CASSRTDRGIFYEQYF
TGTGCCAGCAGCCGGACCGACAGGGGTATCTTCTACGAGCAGTACTTC
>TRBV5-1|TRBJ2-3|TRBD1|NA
CASSGTGVGSSTDTQYF
TGCGCCAGCAGCGGGACAGGGGTCGGTTCTAGCACAGATACGCAGTATTTT
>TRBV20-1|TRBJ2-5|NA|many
CSARVTNQETQYF
TGCAGTGCTAGAGTTACGAACCAAGAGACCCAGTACTTC
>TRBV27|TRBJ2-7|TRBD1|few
CASSLKGADHEQYF
TGTGCCAGCAGTTTAAAGGGGGCGGACCACGAGCAGTACTTC
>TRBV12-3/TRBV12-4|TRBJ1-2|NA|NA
CASRSGLSGYTF
TGTGCCAGCCGATCAGGGTTATCTGGCTACACCTTC
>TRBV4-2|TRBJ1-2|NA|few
CASSRAGQPNNYGYTF
TGTGCCAGCAGCCGGGCCGGACAGCCGAATAACTATGGCTACACCTTC
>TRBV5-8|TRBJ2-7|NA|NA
CASSLRALQGIGGEQYF
TGTGCCAGCAGCTTAAGAGCGCTGCAGGGGATCGGTGGCGAGCAGTACTTC
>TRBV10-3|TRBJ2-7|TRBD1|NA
CAISDVQGYEQYF
TGTGCCATCAGTGATGTACAGGGGTACGAGCAGTACTTC
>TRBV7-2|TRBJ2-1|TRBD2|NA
CASSFDGGVTYNEQFF
TGTGCCAGCAGCTTCGATGGGGGGGTCACCTACAATGAGCAGTTCTTC
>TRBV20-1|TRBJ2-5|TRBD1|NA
CSARHRTGKFSLETQYF
TGCAGTGCTAGACACCGGACAGGGAAGTTTAGTTTGGAGACCCAGTACTTC
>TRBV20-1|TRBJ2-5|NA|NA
CSAGPGTLILETQYF
TGCAGTGCTGGGCCGGGGACACTGATACTAGAGACCCAGTACTTC
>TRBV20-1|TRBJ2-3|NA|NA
CSAGDSLYTDTQYF
TGCAGTGCTGGGGACTCCCTCTACACAGATACGCAGTATTTT
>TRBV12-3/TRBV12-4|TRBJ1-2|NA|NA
CASSLERVSGYTF
TGTGCCAGCAGTTTAGAGCGTGTATCCGGCTACACCTTC
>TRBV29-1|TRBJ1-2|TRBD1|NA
CSVENRGLRYGYTF
TGCAGCGTTGAAAACAGGGGGTTGCGCTATGGCTACACCTTC
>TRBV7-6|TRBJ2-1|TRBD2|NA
CASSFALAGDEQFF
TGTGCCAGCAGCTTTGCCTTAGCGGGGGATGAGCAGTTCTTC
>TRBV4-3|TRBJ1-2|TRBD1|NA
CASSQGGWDSVGYTF
TGCGCCAGCAGCCAAGGGGGGTGGGACAGCGTTGGCTACACCTTC
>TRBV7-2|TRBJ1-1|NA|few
CASSLVPVVNTEAFF
TGTGCCAGCAGCTTAGTTCCAGTAGTGAACACTGAAGCTTTCTTT
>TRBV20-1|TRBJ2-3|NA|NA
CSTWDINTDTQYF
TGCAGTACCTGGGACATTAACACAGATACGCAGTATTTT
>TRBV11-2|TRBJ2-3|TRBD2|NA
CASSQAALGGESHSGTDTQYF
TGTGCCAGCTCTCAAGCGGCTTTGGGGGGGGAAAGTCACTCGGGCACAGATACGCAGTATTTT
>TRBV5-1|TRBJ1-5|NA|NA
CASSFTVGQPQHF
TGCGCCAGCAGCTTTACGGTGGGTCAGCCCCAGCATTTT
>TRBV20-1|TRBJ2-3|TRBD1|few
CSARRTGPSTDTQYF
TGCAGTGCTAGGCGGACAGGGCCTAGCACAGATACGCAGTATTTT
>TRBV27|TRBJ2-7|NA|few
CASSLSADYEQYF
TGTGCTAGCAGCTTAAGCGCAGACTACGAGCAGTACTTC
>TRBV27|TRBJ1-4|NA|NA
CASSPGPMREKLFF
TGTGCCAGCAGTCCGGGTCCGATGAGGGAAAAACTGTTTTTT
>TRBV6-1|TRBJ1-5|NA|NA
CASTELGADQPQHF
TGTGCCAGCACTGAATTAGGGGCCGATCAGCCCCAGCATTTT
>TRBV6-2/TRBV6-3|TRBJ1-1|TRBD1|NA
CASRQDRGKSEAFF
TGTGCCAGCAGGCAAGACAGGGGCAAGTCTGAAGCTTTCTTT
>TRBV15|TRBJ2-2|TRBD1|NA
CATGTGAQVSTGELFF
TGTGCAACCGGGACAGGCGCCCAGGTCAGCACCGGGGAGCTGTTTTTT
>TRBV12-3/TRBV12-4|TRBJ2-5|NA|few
CASSPPFPLETQYF
TGTGCCAGCAGTCCACCATTCCCATTAGAGACCCAGTACTTC
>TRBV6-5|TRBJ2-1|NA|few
CASSYSTSNEQFF
TGTGCCAGCAGTTACTCGACCAGCAATGAGCAGTTCTTC
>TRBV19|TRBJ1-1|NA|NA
CASSSRRPEAFF
TGTGCCAGTAGCTCTCGGAGGCCTGAAGCTTTCTTT
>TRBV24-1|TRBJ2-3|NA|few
CATSDAAGVTDTQYF
TGTGCCACCAGTGATGCAGCGGGCGTCACAGATACGCAGTATTTT
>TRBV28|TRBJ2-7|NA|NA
CASSLPVRNEQYF
TGTGCCAGCAGTCTCCCGGTAAGGAACGAGCAGTACTTC
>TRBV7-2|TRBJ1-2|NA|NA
CASSFQGPGSGYTF
TGTGCCAGCAGCTTCCAGGGCCCCGGGAGTGGCTACACCTTC
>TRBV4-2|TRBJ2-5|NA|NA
CASSPTTEIQETQYF
TGTGCCAGCAGCCCAACGACAGAAATACAAGAGACCCAGTACTTC
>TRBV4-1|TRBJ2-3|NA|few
CASSRGAGDTQYF
TGCGCCAGCTCCCGGGGGGCAGGAGATACGCAGTATTTT
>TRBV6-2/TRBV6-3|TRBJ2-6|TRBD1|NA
CASSYSWTGLSGANVLTF
TGTGCCAGCAGTTACTCATGGACAGGCCTCTCTGGGGCCAACGTCCTGACTTTC
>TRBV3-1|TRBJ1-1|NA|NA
CASRRRGGDTEAFF
TGTGCCTCCCGCAGGAGGGGTGGCGACACTGAAGCTTTCTTT
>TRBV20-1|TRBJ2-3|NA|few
CSAADPGGTDTQYF
TGCAGTGCTGCGGACCCCGGCGGCACAGATACGCAGTATTTT
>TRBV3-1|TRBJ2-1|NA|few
CASSGRTRYIEQFF
TGTGCCAGCAGCGGTCGGACCCGATACATTGAGCAGTTCTTC
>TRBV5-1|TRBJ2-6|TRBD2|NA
CASRPSGGAPGANVLTF
TGCGCCAGCAGACCTAGCGGGGGAGCCCCTGGGGCCAACGTCCTGACTTTC
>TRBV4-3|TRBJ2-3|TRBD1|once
CASSQWVDRQNPNSTDTRYF
TGCGCCAGCAGCCAATGGGTGGACAGGCAAAACCCGAATAGCACAGATACGCGGTATTTT
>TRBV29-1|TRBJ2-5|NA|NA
CSVGTAGSTETQYF
TGCAGCGTTGGGACGGCAGGGTCTACGGAGACCCAGTACTTC
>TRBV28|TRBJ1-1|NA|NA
CASSLSARRNTEAFF
TGTGCCAGCAGTTTATCGGCCCGGAGGAACACTGAAGCTTTCTTT
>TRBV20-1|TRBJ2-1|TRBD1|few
CSARSGTVNNEQFF
TGCAGTGCTAGGTCCGGGACAGTGAACAATGAGCAGTTCTTC
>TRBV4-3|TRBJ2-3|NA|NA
CASSQVDRFTDTQYF
TGCGCCAGCAGCCAAGTAGACAGGTTCACAGATACGCAGTATTTT
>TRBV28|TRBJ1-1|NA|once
CASSPIGSWGVVNTEAFF
TGTGCCAGCAGCCCCATCGGGAGCTGGGGGGTTGTGAACACTGAAGCTTTCTTT
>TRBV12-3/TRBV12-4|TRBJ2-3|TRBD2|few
CASSLSGLAGVDTQYF
TGTGCCAGCAGCCTGTCGGGACTAGCGGGGGTAGATACGCAGTATTTT
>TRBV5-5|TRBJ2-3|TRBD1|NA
CASSRTGENTQYF
TGTGCCAGCAGTCGGACAGGGGAAAATACGCAGTATTTT